Shown below are 21 T cell receptor beta chains from a single sample sequenced in a study of CD8 T cells in Susac syndrome. After extraction with the RNeasy kit, roughly 0.45 to 1 ug of the RNA was reverse transcribed using random hexamers. TCRdb analysed the immunoSEQ multiplex PCR reads with MiXCR anew, one entry per CDR3 protein. The data show 170,000 or so distinct CDR3 sequences, with about 95% seen just once and 0.15% to 0.2% held by the top ten. The sample taken for sequencing was CD8+ T cells from PBMCs. The receptors originated from a human donor with multiple sclerosis.

J is TRBJ2-7 and V is TRBV18; a weak D match, TRBD1 (6 bases). The CDR3 loop spans 14 amino acids. Trimming removed 5 bases from V and 2 bases from J, with 13 bases in between. Germline V lookup: CDR1 KGHSH, CDR2 LQKENI. The CDR3 coding sequence is TGTGCCAGCTCATACACAGGGTATGCCTACGAGCAGTACTTC. Translating it yields CASSYTGYAYEQYF.

The rearrangement joins TRBV7-8 to TRBJ2-7; D uncertain. The germline gives CDR1 SGHVS, CDR2 FQNEAQ. The length of the CDR3 is 16 residues. The V gene lost 1 base and the J gene lost 4 bases, with 17 bases spanning the gap. The CDR3 region has the DNA TGTGCCAGCAGCTTAGGTCCGGCACTACCCGATTACGAGCAGTACTTC. It yields the protein CASSLGPALPDYEQYF.

The V call is TRBV29-1, the J call TRBJ2-1, with a weak D call TRBD2 (6 bases). Trimming removed 5 bases at V and 9 bases at J, with 11 bases between. This CDR3 is 11 amino acids long. Germline V lookup: CDR1 SQVTM, CDR2 ANQGSEA. For the CDR3, the DNA is TGCAGCGTTCTAGAGGAGGGTGAGCAGTTCTTC. This sequence encodes CSVLEEGEQFF.

The genes are TRBV29-1 and TRBJ1-1; D unresolved. Per germline, CDR1 SQVTM and CDR2 ANQGSEA. The CDR3 is 12 amino acids. V shed 7 bases and J shed 5 bases, with 14 bases lying between them. In DNA, the CDR3 is TGCAGCGGTCGAACGGGCCGGACTGAAGCTTTCTTT. As protein: CSGRTGRTEAFF. Based on the CDR3 plus reference TRBV29-1 and TRBJ1-1, the full variable domain is SAVISQKPSRDICQRGTSLTIQCQVDSQVTMMFWYRQQPGQSLTLIATANQGSEATYESGFVIDKFPISRPNLTFSTLTVSNMSPEDSSIYLCSGRTGRTEAFFGQGTRLTVV.

The chain has TRBV15 and TRBJ2-1; 7 bases map to TRBD1. Germline V gene data show CDR1 as LNHNV and CDR2 as YYDKDF (reference sequence). V dropped 6 bases and J dropped 2; count of bases not matched to a gene: 4. The CDR3 length is 14 residues. The CDR3 is CATRSGQTYNEQFF. CDR3 nucleotides: TGTGCCACCAGGTCGGGACAGACCTACAATGAGCAGTTCTTC.

The V and J genes are TRBV13 and TRBJ2-1, with TRBD1 matching 9 bases. CDR3 length equals 15 residues. The J segment lost 7 bases and the V segment lost 5 bases, leaving 9 bases of the junction unmatched. The germline V gene encodes CDR1 PRHDT and CDR2 FYEKMQ (reference sequence). As DNA, the CDR3 is TGTGCCAGCAGCGGGTTCGGGACAGGGCTGAATGAGCAGTTCTTC. It codes for CASSGFGTGLNEQFF.

J is TRBJ1-1 and V is TRBV19; no firm D call. Germline CDR1 LNHDA, CDR2 SQIVND (reference sequence). With 0 bases removed from V and 0 bases from J, the gap between germline ends came to 2 bases. The CDR3 sequence is 13 residues long. CDR3: CASSIELNTEAFF. CDR3 nucleotide sequence: TGTGCCAGTAGTATAGAACTGAACACTGAAGCTTTCTTT.

This chain joins TRBV24-1 and TRBJ2-1; 9 bases are a match to TRBD1. The CDR3 loop spans 16 amino acids. Germline V CDR1 and CDR2: KGHDR, SFDVKD. With V trimmed by 4 bases and J by 0 bases, 3 bases remained unmatched. This CDR3 is CATSEYRGRSYNEQFF. As DNA, the CDR3 is TGTGCCACCAGTGAATACAGGGGGCGCTCCTACAATGAGCAGTTCTTC.

This clonotype was picked up one time. The chain uses TRBV28 and TRBJ2-1, with 7 bases lining up with TRBD2. The trim removed 6 bases at V and 6 bases at J, leaving 14 bases unmatched. Germline values: CDR1 MDHEN, CDR2 SYDVKM. This CDR3 is 16 amino acids long. CDR3 in amino acids: CASSAAAGVMFNEQFF. The CDR3 DNA is TGTGCCAGCAGCGCTGCGGCGGGAGTTATGTTCAATGAGCAGTTCTTC. The complete variable domain, with remaining parts taken from reference TRBV28 and TRBJ2-1, reads DVKVTQSSRYLVKRTGEKVFLECVQDMDHENMFWYRQDPGLGLRLIYFSYDVKMKEKGDIPEGYSVSREKKERFSLILESASTNQTSMYLCASSAAAGVMFNEQFFGPGTRLTVL.

This sequence joins TRBV20-1 and TRBJ2-3; D perhaps matches TRBD2 (6 bases). Trimming removed 3 bases at V and 5 bases at J, with 18 bases between. The CDR3 spans 15 residues. Germline CDR1 and CDR2: DFQATT and SNEGSKA (reference sequence). The CDR3 region has the DNA TGCAGTGCTAGGTCCTTGGGGGGATGGGAAGATACGCAGTATTTT. It is translated as CSARSLGGWEDTQYF.

V usage is TRBV27 and J usage is TRBJ1-1; no firm D call. V shed 5 bases and J shed 5 bases, with 12 bases lying between them. Germline V lookup: CDR1 MNHEY, CDR2 SMNVEV (reference sequence). There are 13 residues in the CDR3. The CDR3 coding sequence is TGTGCCAGCAGTAAAATCAGAGGAACTGAAGCTTTCTTT. This codes for CASSKIRGTEAFF.

CDR3 sequence (DNA): TGTGCCATCAGTGAACGACTAGCGGACTACGAGCAGTACTTC. Amino acids: CAISERLADYEQYF. The chain combines TRBV10-3 with TRBJ2-7; TRBD2 agrees at 9 bases. Germline V gene data show CDR1 as ENHRY and CDR2 as SYGVKD. This CDR3 region has 14 residues. The junction had 3 bases not matched to a gene; V was cut back by 3 bases and J by 3 bases.

This chain links TRBV2 with TRBJ1-1; no firm D call. V was clipped by 6 bases and J by 11 bases, with 19 bases between them. The germline CDR1 and CDR2 sequences are SNHLY and FYNNEI. This CDR3 comprises 13 residues. CDR3 loop: CASRSAFRGAAFF. CDR3 sequence (DNA): TGTGCCAGCAGATCGGCCTTCAGAGGAGCGGCTTTCTTT.

The rearrangement joins TRBV3-1 to TRBJ1-5, with D maybe TRBD1 (6 bases). V lost 3 bases to trimming and J lost 0 bases, with 9 bases between them. The CDR3 runs 15 residues. The V gene's germline CDR1 is LGHDT and CDR2 YNNKEL (reference sequence). The CDR3 reads CASSQDSYSNQPQHF. DNA of the CDR3: TGTGCCAGCAGCCAGGACAGTTATAGCAATCAGCCCCAGCATTTT.

The chain couples TRBV6-1 to TRBJ2-7; 8 bases fit TRBD1. The CDR3 sequence is 17 residues long. Germline CDR1 is MNHNS and CDR2 is SASEGT. With 2 bases clipped from V and 1 base from J, the junction kept 10 bases outside the gene matches. CDR3 DNA: TGTGCCAGCAGTGAACTGGTTATCGGGACAGGTTCCTACGAGCAGTACTTC. Translation: CASSELVIGTGSYEQYF.

The chain is built from TRBV9 and TRBJ2-1; 9 bases are a match to TRBD1. The trim removed 4 bases at V and 9 bases at J, leaving 8 bases unmatched. The germline V gene has CDR1 SGDLS and CDR2 YYNGEE. The CDR3 covers 14 residues. CDR3 coding DNA: TGTGCCAGCAGCTACGGGACAGGGCGAGGTGAGCAGTTCTTC. Encoded protein: CASSYGTGRGEQFF.

The chain combines TRBV20-1 with TRBJ1-1, with 7 bases lining up with TRBD1. The germline CDR1 and CDR2 sequences are DFQATT and SNEGSKA (reference sequence). This CDR3 is 12 amino acids long. V shed 3 bases and J 6 bases; nucleotides not matched to a gene: 4. The CDR3 DNA reads TGCAGTGCTAGCAGGGGGGAGGCTGAAGCTTTCTTT. It codes for CSASRGEAEAFF.

The V call is TRBV15, the J call TRBJ2-5; possible D gene TRBD1, 6 bases. Looked up from germline, CDR1 is LNHNV and CDR2 is YYDKDF (reference sequence). The CDR3 is 15 residues long. Trimming pared 0 bases from V and 2 bases from J, leaving 10 bases between. The CDR3 is CATSRDRDMQETQYF. CDR3 in DNA: TGTGCCACCAGCAGAGACCGGGACATGCAAGAGACCCAGTACTTC.

The chain has TRBV2 and TRBJ2-7, with TRBD2 identical over 8 bases. The germline V gene encodes CDR1 SNHLY and CDR2 FYNNEI. The CDR3 is 14 amino acids. V dropped 3 bases and J dropped 6; count of bases not matched to a gene: 7. In DNA form, the CDR3 reads TGTGCCAGCAGTGATTTTGACACTAGCGGCGAGCAGTACTTC. Protein sequence: CASSDFDTSGEQYF. Full variable domain (missing parts from reference TRBV2 and TRBJ2-7): EPEVTQTPSHQVTQMGQEVILRCVPISNHLYFYWYRQILGQKVEFLVSFYNNEISEKSEIFDDQFSVERPDGSNFTLKIRSTKLEDSAMYFCASSDFDTSGEQYFGPGTRLTVT.

The chain links TRBV29-1 to TRBJ1-2, with 11 nucleotides matching TRBD1. J was trimmed by 5 bases and V by 6 bases; bases with no gene match: 5. Germline CDR1 SQVTM, CDR2 ANQGSEA. CDR3 size: 13 residues. The CDR3 sequence: CSVSGTGGYGYTF. As DNA, the CDR3 is TGCAGCGTCTCCGGGACAGGGGGTTATGGCTACACCTTC.

This clonotype was seen more than once but under ten times. The chain has TRBV30 and TRBJ1-1; no firm D call. V gave up 0 bases and J gave up 4 bases, with 6 bases separating them. The CDR3 length is 12 residues. Germline loops: CDR1 GTSNPN, CDR2 SVGIG (reference sequence). The CDR3 sequence: CAWSVGSTEAFF. DNA of the CDR3: TGTGCCTGGAGTGTGGGGAGCACTGAAGCTTTCTTT.